This T cell receptor beta chain originates from a study of blood T cells in healthy people across ages. This CDR3 has 14 residues. Germline V gene lookup returns CDR1 DFQATT and CDR2 SNEGSKA (reference sequence). Germline trimming cut 1 base from V and 7 bases from J; bases unmatched to any gene: 6. The authors ran a second PCR of 7 to 11 cycles using a sample-barcoded 5' primer and a J-beta primer mix. Per sample, CDR3-containing paired-end reads numbered at least 2.5 million. TCRdb re-called the 5' RACE reads with MiXCR, one entry per CDR3 protein. Found here are 660,000 or so distinct CDR3 sequences, around 54% of them singletons; the top ten hold 30% to 40%.

The origin of this receptor is a man aged 55-75 years in good health. Material: blood. The chain recombines TRBV20-1 with TRBJ1-2; 10 bases match TRBD1. CDR3 loop: CSARAGTGASGYTF. CDR3 nucleotides: TGCAGTGCTAGAGCCGGGACAGGGGCCTCTGGCTACACCTTC.